Listed here are 29 T cell receptor beta chains from one sample, sequenced in a study of CD8+ T cells in alopecia areata (dated by TCRdb to 2016 to 2019). The method behind the library was the immunoSEQ multiplex PCR assay. To provide template for TCR sequencing, every sample had RNA extracted and reverse transcribed into cDNA. The source is immuneACCESS, and TCRdb retained only in-frame sequences with V and J called. Part of the clones is not carried over; for the studies checked, unresolved V genes explain less than half of this, and the remainder is unexplained. For this sample the table gives more than 100,000 clones, of which over 75% were detected only once. The ten top clones hold 11% of the sample. The treatment or condition tag for this specimen amounts to: oral pan-JAK inhibitor, 5-10 mg twice daily. Here the sequenced sample was CD8+ T cells sorted from blood, taken around week 34, from a patient treated with tofacitinib. The receptors here all came from a human donor with alopecia areata.

The chain has TRBV7-6 and TRBJ2-7; D possibly corresponds to TRBD1 (6 bases). This CDR3 spans 15 amino acids. Germline V CDR1 and CDR2: SGHVS, FNYEAQ. V lost 5 bases and J lost 3, with 17 bases in between. In DNA, the CDR3 is TGTGCCAGCAGCCCTGGACAGAATCTCTACTACGAGCAGTACTTC. It encodes CASSPGQNLYYEQYF. Full variable domain (rest looked up from reference TRBV7-6 and TRBJ2-7): GAGVSQSPRYKVTKRGQDVALRCDPISGHVSLYWYRQALGQGPEFLTYFNYEAQQDKSGLPNDRFSAERPEGSISTLTIQRTEQRDSAMYRCASSPGQNLYYEQYFGPGTRLTVT.

This clone was seen a handful of times. V and J are TRBV4-1 and TRBJ2-1, with D tentatively TRBD1 or TRBD2 (5 bases each). The CDR3 loop spans 16 amino acids. Germline V gives CDR1 MGHRA, CDR2 YSYEKL. V lost 6 bases, J lost 3 bases, and 18 bases lay in between. The CDR3 sequence: CASSLELRGGYNEQFF. The CDR3 DNA is TGCGCCAGCAGTTTAGAGCTTCGTGGGGGCTACAATGAGCAGTTCTTC.

The chain carries TRBV12-5 and TRBJ2-2; no clear D gene. Germline values: CDR1 LGHNT, CDR2 FRNRAP. This CDR3 is 13 amino acids long. V was trimmed by 2 bases and J by 2 bases, leaving 3 bases between them. The CDR3 region has the DNA TGTGCTAGTGGTTTGTATAACACCGGGGAGCTGTTTTTT. Translation gives CASGLYNTGELFF.

In DNA, the CDR3 is TGTGCCAGCAGTTTTGTTGCTAGCGGGGGGCCGAGTACCTACGAGCAGTACTTC. It yields the protein CASSFVASGGPSTYEQYF. This chain uses TRBV27 with TRBJ2-7, with 11 nucleotides matching TRBD2. Germline assignment: CDR1 MNHEY and CDR2 SMNVEV (reference sequence). The CDR3 covers 18 residues. V lost 3 bases and J lost 2; bases outside the gene matches: 12.

V and J are TRBV5-1 and TRBJ2-5; D is undetermined. The closer fit of TRBJ2-7 to the DNA end suggests the J call may be wrong. CDR1 and CDR2 from the germline V gene are SGHRS and YFSETQ. The CDR3 consists of 13 residues. The chain's CDR3 is CASSPLRSYEQYF. CDR3 nucleotides: TGCGCCAGCAGCCCACTGCGATCCTACGAGCAGTACTTC.

V gene TRBV29-1 combines with J gene TRBJ2-7, with D possibly matching TRBD2 (5 bases). This CDR3 spans 11 amino acids. Germline V CDR1 and CDR2: SQVTM, ANQGSEA. V was shortened by 8 bases and J by 3 bases, with 11 bases between the two germline ends. CDR3 amino acids: CSLVEGYEQYF. DNA for the CDR3: TGCAGCCTCGTAGAGGGCTACGAGCAGTACTTC.

The chain recombines TRBV7-9 with TRBJ2-7; 7 bases align to TRBD2. CDR1 SEHNR and CDR2 FQNEAQ come from the germline V gene (reference sequence). The CDR3 sequence is 12 residues long. J was trimmed by 1 base and V by 8 bases; bases with no gene match: 2. CDR3 DNA sequence: TGTGCCAGCCTCGGGGGGTCCTACGAGCAGTACTTC. Its protein product is CASLGGSYEQYF.

The CDR3 bases are TGTGCCAGCAGTGAGGTCAGAGACCAAGAGACCCAGTACTTC. Translated, it gives CASSEVRDQETQYF. The rearrangement uses TRBV2 and TRBJ2-5; D uncertain. V dropped 3 bases and J dropped 0 bases, with 8 bases sitting between them. Germline loops: CDR1 SNHLY, CDR2 FYNNEI. The CDR3 extends over 14 amino acids.

The chain combines TRBV29-1 with TRBJ2-3, with D uncertain. This CDR3 comprises 13 residues. The germline V and J ends were trimmed by 4 bases and 2 bases, with 10 bases remaining between them. CDR1 and CDR2 from the germline V gene are SQVTM and ANQGSEA. The CDR3 nucleotides read TGCAGCGTTGTCCGACCTAACACAGATACGCAGTATTTT. It encodes CSVVRPNTDTQYF.

In its sample, this clone was seen a few times. The J gene is TRBJ2-1, the V gene TRBV7-9, with 8 bases lining up with TRBD2. Germline values: CDR1 SEHNR, CDR2 FQNEAQ (reference sequence). With V trimmed by 5 bases and J by 0 bases, 15 bases remained unmatched. This CDR3 is 19 amino acids long. The CDR3 DNA reads as TGTGCCAGCAGCCCGGTAGGGGGAGTAGCGGGGAGCTCCTACAATGAGCAGTTCTTC. It yields the protein CASSPVGGVAGSSYNEQFF.

V and J are TRBV15 and TRBJ2-2; TRBD1 or TRBD2 may be the D gene (5 bases each). CDR1 is LNHNV and CDR2 is YYDKDF in the germline V gene (reference sequence). The CDR3 length is 17 residues. The V and J ends lost 0 bases and 5 bases respectively, with 16 bases between them. CDR3 coding DNA: TGTGCCACCAGCAGAGATGGGTTCGGGGACGGAACCGGGGAGCTGTTTTTT. Protein product: CATSRDGFGDGTGELFF.

The chain couples TRBV29-1 to TRBJ1-3, with 7 bases identical to TRBD1. This CDR3 region has 14 residues. The germline V gene has CDR1 SQVTM and CDR2 ANQGSEA. CDR3 loop: CTVKTGESGNTIYF. As DNA, the CDR3 is TGCACCGTAAAAACAGGGGAATCTGGAAACACCATATATTTT.

This clone was observed a single time. This chain connects TRBV9 to TRBJ2-1; either TRBD1 or TRBD2 may fit D (5 bases each). Trimming shortened V by 0 bases and J by 6 bases, and 10 bases separated the two germline ends. Per germline, CDR1 SGDLS and CDR2 YYNGEE. The CDR3 extends over 14 amino acids. The chain's CDR3 is CASSVGGGSNEQFF. The CDR3 nucleotides read TGTGCCAGCAGCGTAGGTGGGGGTAGCAATGAGCAGTTCTTC.

The chain recombines TRBV2 with TRBJ2-1, with 7 bases that match TRBD2. The CDR3 has 17 amino acids. The trim removed 4 bases at V and 7 bases at J, leaving 16 bases unmatched. Looked up from germline, CDR1 is SNHLY and CDR2 is FYNNEI. The CDR3 is CASSVSRLTGGVNEQFF. The CDR3 DNA is TGTGCCAGCAGTGTATCTAGATTAACGGGAGGTGTAAATGAGCAGTTCTTC.

The CDR3 region is CSARDRGRYEQYF. CDR3 coding DNA: TGCAGCGCCAGGGACAGGGGGCGCTACGAGCAGTACTTC. The V call is TRBV29-1, the J call TRBJ2-5; 12 bases are shared with TRBD1. TRBJ2-7 explains the end of the DNA better; the J call may be wrong. Germline CDR1 and CDR2: SQVTM and ANQGSEA. The CDR3 runs 13 residues.

The CDR3 protein is CASTLNTDTQYF. For the CDR3, the DNA is TGTGCCAGCACACTAAACACAGATACGCAGTATTTT. V is TRBV5-4 and J is TRBJ2-3; D is unclear. V shed 6 bases and J shed 2 bases, with 7 bases lying between them. Germline V gene data show CDR1 as SGHNT and CDR2 as YYREEE (reference sequence). This CDR3 comprises 12 residues.

This chain joins TRBV28 and TRBJ2-1, with 14 positions matching TRBD2. Losses at the gene ends were 3 bases for V and 9 bases for J; bases not matched to a gene: 1. Per germline, CDR1 MDHEN and CDR2 SYDVKM. The CDR3 has 14 residues. The CDR3 region is CASSLGLAGAEQFF. CDR3 bases: TGTGCCAGCAGTTTGGGACTAGCGGGAGCTGAGCAGTTCTTC.

The chain links TRBV10-3 to TRBJ2-7; a possible D gene is TRBD1 (6 bases). The ends were cut back, 11 bases at V and 7 bases at J, with 18 bases in the middle. The V gene's germline CDR1 is ENHRY and CDR2 SYGVKD. CDR3 size: 12 residues. CDR3 region: CAVLGTSGEQYF. In nucleotides, the CDR3 is TGTGCCGTCTTGGGGACATCTGGAGAGCAGTACTTC.

V gene TRBV27 combines with J gene TRBJ2-7; 8 bases align to TRBD2. Germline-derived CDR1 and CDR2 are MNHEY and SMNVEV (reference sequence). V lost 6 bases to trimming and J lost 3 bases; unmatched junction nucleotides: 10. The CDR3 spans 15 residues. The CDR3 sequence is CASRRGGQTDYEQYF. The CDR3 bases are TGTGCCAGCAGGCGCGGGGGGCAAACTGACTACGAGCAGTACTTC.

The V call is TRBV15, the J call TRBJ2-1; D is ambiguous. The CDR3 runs to 14 residues. Trimming took off 4 bases at V and 0 bases at J, with 7 bases between the two ends. CDR1 is LNHNV, CDR2 YYDKDF, per germline (reference sequence). The CDR3 reads CATSTLSSYNEQFF. CDR3 coding DNA: TGTGCCACCAGCACCCTGAGCTCCTACAATGAGCAGTTCTTC. Full variable domain (remainder filled in from reference TRBV15 and TRBJ2-1): DAMVIQNPRYQVTQFGKPVTLSCSQTLNHNVMYWYQQKSSQAPKLLFHYYDKDFNNEADTPDNFQSRRPNTSFCFLDIRSPGLGDTAMYLCATSTLSSYNEQFFGPGTRLTVL.

This clone was seen only once. A read error may account for a junction end that differs from germline. J is TRBJ2-5 and V is TRBV2; possibly TRBD2 for D (9 bases). CDR3 length equals 14 residues. Germline lookup yields CDR1 SNHLY and CDR2 FYNNEI. Here the CDR3 DNA reads TGTGCCTGCAGCGGGGGGACAGGAGAAGAGACCCAGTACTTC. Amino acids: CACSGGTGEETQYF.

This clone has a single count. The genes are TRBV6-5 and TRBJ1-1; 7 bases map to TRBD1. V was clipped by 6 bases and J by 0 bases; unmatched bases: 7. Germline V CDR1 and CDR2: MNHEY, SVGAGI. This CDR3 is 15 amino acids long. The CDR3 coding sequence is TGTGCCAGCAGCCTGGGACAGACCATGAACACTGAAGCTTTCTTT. Its translation: CASSLGQTMNTEAFF.

This clone has just a few counts. The chain uses TRBV29-1 and TRBJ2-1; possibly TRBD1 for D (5 bases). Trimming cost V 4 bases and J 0 bases, with 10 bases left between them. This CDR3 is 14 amino acids long. Germline V CDR1 and CDR2: SQVTM, ANQGSEA. The CDR3 coding sequence is TGCAGCGTTGTGTTACAGGACTCCTACAATGAGCAGTTCTTC. It encodes CSVVLQDSYNEQFF.

The chain joins TRBV7-7 to TRBJ2-3; no firm D call. CDR1 and CDR2 (germline): SSHAT, FNYEAQ (reference sequence). CDR3 length equals 13 residues. With 5 bases removed from V and 2 bases from J, the gap between germline ends came to 8 bases. CDR3 residues: CASSHTATDTQYF. In DNA, the CDR3 is TGTGCCAGCAGCCATACTGCCACAGATACGCAGTATTTT.

Worth noting for this clone: This same CDR3 is encoded by further DNA sequences in the sample. This chain links TRBV5-1 with TRBJ2-7; the match to TRBD1 covers 7 bases. This CDR3 is built from 14 residues. The ends lost 0 bases at V and 2 bases at J; junction bases unmatched: 2. Germline CDR1 is SGHRS and CDR2 is YFSETQ. CDR3 bases: TGCGCCAGCAGCTTGGGGCAGGGGGCCTACGAGCAGTACTTC. Protein product: CASSLGQGAYEQYF. The full variable domain, with the rest looked up from reference TRBV5-1 and TRBJ2-7, is KAGVTQTPRYLIKTRGQQVTLSCSPISGHRSVSWYQQTPGQGLQFLFEYFSETQRNKGNFPGRFSGRQFSNSRSEMNVSTLELGDSALYLCASSLGQGAYEQYFGPGTRLTVT.

The rearrangement links TRBV12-5 to TRBJ2-7, with 10 bases identical to TRBD1. J gave up 5 bases and V 6 bases, and 7 bases lay outside the gene matches. Germline loops: CDR1 LGHNT, CDR2 FRNRAP. The CDR3 has 14 amino acids. Here the CDR3 reads CASGWAGTGDEQYF. CDR3 DNA: TGTGCTAGTGGCTGGGCCGGGACAGGGGACGAGCAGTACTTC.

The V and J genes are TRBV14 and TRBJ1-5; D not certain. Trimming pared 1 base from V and 10 bases from J, leaving 11 bases between. The CDR3 has 13 residues. Germline V gene lookup returns CDR1 SGHDN and CDR2 FVKESK. CDR3 bases: TGTGCCAGCAGCCAAGGTGAATTCCGCCCCCAGCATTTT. It codes for CASSQGEFRPQHF.

The CDR3 reads CASSALAGGDEQYF. The CDR3 DNA sequence: TGTGCCAGCAGCGCACTAGCGGGGGGAGATGAGCAGTACTTC. The J gene is TRBJ2-7, the V gene TRBV11-2; 12 nucleotides match TRBD2. The CDR3 extends over 14 amino acids. The V and J ends lost 5 bases and 7 bases, in that order; junction bases with no gene match: 6. The V gene's germline CDR1 is SGHAT and CDR2 FQNNGV.

The V and J genes are TRBV4-1 and TRBJ2-5; unclear D gene. The J call may not be correct, given that the DNA end is closer to TRBJ2-7. This CDR3 has 13 amino acids. The germline V gene has CDR1 MGHRA and CDR2 YSYEKL. The CDR3 region has the DNA TGCGCCAGCAGCCAACTCGACGGCTACGAGCAGTACTTC. As protein: CASSQLDGYEQYF.